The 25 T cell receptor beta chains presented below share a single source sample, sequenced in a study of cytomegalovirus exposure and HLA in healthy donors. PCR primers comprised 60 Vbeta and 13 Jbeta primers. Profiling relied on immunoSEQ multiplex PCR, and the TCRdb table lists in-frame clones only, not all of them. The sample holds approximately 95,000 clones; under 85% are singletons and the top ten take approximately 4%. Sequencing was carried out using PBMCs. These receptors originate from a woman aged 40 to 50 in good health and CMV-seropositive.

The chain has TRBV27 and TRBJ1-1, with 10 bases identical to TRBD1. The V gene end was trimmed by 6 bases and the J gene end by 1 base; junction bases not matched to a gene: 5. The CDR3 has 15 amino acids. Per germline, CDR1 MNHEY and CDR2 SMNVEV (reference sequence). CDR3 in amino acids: CASRDRTGGNTEAFF. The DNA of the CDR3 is TGTGCCAGCAGAGATCGGACAGGGGGGAACACTGAAGCTTTCTTT.

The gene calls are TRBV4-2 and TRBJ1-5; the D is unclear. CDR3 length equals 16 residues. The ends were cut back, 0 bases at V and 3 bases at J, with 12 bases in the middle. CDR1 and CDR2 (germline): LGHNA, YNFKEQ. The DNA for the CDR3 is TGTGCCAGCAGCCAAGAGGTGCGGGGAAACAATCAGCCCCAGCATTTT. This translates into CASSQEVRGNNQPQHF.

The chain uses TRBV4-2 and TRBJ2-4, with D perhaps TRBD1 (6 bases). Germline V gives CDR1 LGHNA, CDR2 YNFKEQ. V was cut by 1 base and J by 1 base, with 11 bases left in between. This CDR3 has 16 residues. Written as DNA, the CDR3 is TGTGCCAGCAGCCAAGCTGGGGGCGCGGCCAAAAACATTCAGTACTTC. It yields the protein CASSQAGGAAKNIQYF.

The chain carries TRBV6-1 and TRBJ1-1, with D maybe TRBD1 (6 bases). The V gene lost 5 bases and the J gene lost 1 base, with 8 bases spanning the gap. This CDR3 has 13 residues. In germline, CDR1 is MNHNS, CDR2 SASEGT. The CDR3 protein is CASSRQENTEAFF. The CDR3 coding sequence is TGTGCCAGCAGTAGACAGGAGAACACTGAAGCTTTCTTT.

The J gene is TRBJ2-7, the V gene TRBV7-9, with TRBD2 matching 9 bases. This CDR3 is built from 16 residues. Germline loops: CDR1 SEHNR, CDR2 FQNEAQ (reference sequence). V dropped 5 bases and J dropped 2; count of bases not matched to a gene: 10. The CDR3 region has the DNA TGTGCCAGCAGCCCAAAGGGTTTAGCGGGAGCCTACGAGCAGTACTTC. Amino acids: CASSPKGLAGAYEQYF.

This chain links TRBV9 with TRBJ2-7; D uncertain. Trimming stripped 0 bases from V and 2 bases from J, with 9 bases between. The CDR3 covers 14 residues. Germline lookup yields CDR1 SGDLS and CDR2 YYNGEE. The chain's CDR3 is CASSVDNRPYEQYF. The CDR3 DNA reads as TGTGCCAGCAGCGTAGATAACAGACCCTACGAGCAGTACTTC.

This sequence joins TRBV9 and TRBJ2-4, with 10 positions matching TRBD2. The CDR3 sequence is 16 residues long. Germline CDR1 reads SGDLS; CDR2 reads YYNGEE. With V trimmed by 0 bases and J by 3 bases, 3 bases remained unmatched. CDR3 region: CASSVAGTSDKNIQYF. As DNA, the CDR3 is TGTGCCAGCAGCGTAGCCGGGACTAGCGACAAAAACATTCAGTACTTC.

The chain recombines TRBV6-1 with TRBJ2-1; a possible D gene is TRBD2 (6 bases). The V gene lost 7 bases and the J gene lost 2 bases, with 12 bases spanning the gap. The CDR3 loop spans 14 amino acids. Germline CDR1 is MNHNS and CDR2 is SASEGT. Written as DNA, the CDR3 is TGTGCCAGCACGGGAGCGGATCCCTACAATGAGCAGTTCTTC. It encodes CASTGADPYNEQFF.

Here the CDR3 DNA reads TGTGCCAGCAGCCCGGATAGCGGGAAGCTCACAGATACGCAGTATTTT. The encoded protein is CASSPDSGKLTDTQYF. The chain has TRBV7-6 and TRBJ2-3; 8 positions match TRBD2. The trim removed 5 bases at V and 2 bases at J, leaving 9 bases unmatched. Germline CDR1 SGHVS, CDR2 FNYEAQ. This CDR3 spans 16 amino acids.

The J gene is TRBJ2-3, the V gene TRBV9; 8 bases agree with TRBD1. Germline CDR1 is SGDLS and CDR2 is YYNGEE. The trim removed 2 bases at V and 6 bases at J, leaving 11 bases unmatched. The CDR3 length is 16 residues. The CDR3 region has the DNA TGTGCCAGCAGCGTGTTTGGACAGGGCGGGATCGATACGCAGTATTTT. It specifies CASSVFGQGGIDTQYF.

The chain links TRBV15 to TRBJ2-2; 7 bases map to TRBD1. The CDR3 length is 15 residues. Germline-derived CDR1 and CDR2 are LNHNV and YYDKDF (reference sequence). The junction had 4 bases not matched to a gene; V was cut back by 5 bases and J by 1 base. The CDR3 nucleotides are TGTGCCACCAGCGTCGACAGGGTGAACACCGGGGAGCTGTTTTTT. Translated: CATSVDRVNTGELFF. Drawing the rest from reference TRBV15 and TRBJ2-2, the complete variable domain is DAMVIQNPRYQVTQFGKPVTLSCSQTLNHNVMYWYQQKSSQAPKLLFHYYDKDFNNEADTPDNFQSRRPNTSFCFLDIRSPGLGDTAMYLCATSVDRVNTGELFFGEGSRLTVL.

CDR3 sequence: CASSRDREVHYGYTF. In DNA form, the CDR3 reads TGTGCCAGCAGTCGGGACAGGGAGGTTCACTATGGCTACACCTTC. The V and J genes are TRBV2 and TRBJ1-2; 9 bases are shared with TRBD1. The trim removed 5 bases at V and 3 bases at J, leaving 7 bases unmatched. Germline-derived CDR1 and CDR2 are SNHLY and FYNNEI. CDR3 length: 15 amino acids. Full variable domain (missing parts from reference TRBV2 and TRBJ1-2): EPEVTQTPSHQVTQMGQEVILRCVPISNHLYFYWYRQILGQKVEFLVSFYNNEISEKSEIFDDQFSVERPDGSNFTLKIRSTKLEDSAMYFCASSRDREVHYGYTFGSGTRLTVV.

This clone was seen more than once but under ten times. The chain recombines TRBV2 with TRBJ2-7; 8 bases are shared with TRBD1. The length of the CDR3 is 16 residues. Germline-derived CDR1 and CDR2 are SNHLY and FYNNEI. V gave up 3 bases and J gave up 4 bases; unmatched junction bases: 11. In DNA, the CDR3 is TGTGCCAGCAGTGAGACTCAGGGGGCAGGGGGATACGAGCAGTACTTC. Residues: CASSETQGAGGYEQYF.

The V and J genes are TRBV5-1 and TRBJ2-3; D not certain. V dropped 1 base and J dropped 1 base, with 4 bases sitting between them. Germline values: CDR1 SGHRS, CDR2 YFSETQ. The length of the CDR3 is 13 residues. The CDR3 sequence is CASSLRGTDTQYF. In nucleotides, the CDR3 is TGCGCCAGCAGCTTGCGCGGCACAGATACGCAGTATTTT.

CDR3 in amino acids: CASGEDQETQYF. The CDR3, as DNA: TGTGCCAGTGGGGAGGACCAAGAGACCCAGTACTTC. The rearrangement joins TRBV6-1 to TRBJ2-5, with D possibly TRBD2 on 6 matching bases. Germline V lookup: CDR1 MNHNS, CDR2 SASEGT. Trimming left V 9 bases short and J 0 bases short, with 8 bases between. The CDR3 contains 12 residues.

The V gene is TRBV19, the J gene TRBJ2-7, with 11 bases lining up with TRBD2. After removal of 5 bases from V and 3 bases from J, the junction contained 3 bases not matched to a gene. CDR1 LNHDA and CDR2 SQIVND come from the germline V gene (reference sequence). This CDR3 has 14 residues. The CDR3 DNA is TGTGCCAGTAGTGGGGGACTAGCGGTCTACGAGCAGTACTTC. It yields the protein CASSGGLAVYEQYF. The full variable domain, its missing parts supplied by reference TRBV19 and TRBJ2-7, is DGGITQSPKYLFRKEGQNVTLSCEQNLNHDAMYWYRQDPGQGLRLIYYSQIVNDFQKGDIAEGYSVSREKKESFPLTVTSAQKNPTAFYLCASSGGLAVYEQYFGPGTRLTVT.

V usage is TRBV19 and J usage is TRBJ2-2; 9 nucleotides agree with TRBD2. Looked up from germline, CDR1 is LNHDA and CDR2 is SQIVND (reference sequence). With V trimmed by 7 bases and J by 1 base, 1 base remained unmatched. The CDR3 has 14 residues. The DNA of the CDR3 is TGTGCCAGTATGACTAGCGGGAACACCGGGGAGCTGTTTTTT. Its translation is CASMTSGNTGELFF. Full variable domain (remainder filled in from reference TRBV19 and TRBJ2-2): DGGITQSPKYLFRKEGQNVTLSCEQNLNHDAMYWYRQDPGQGLRLIYYSQIVNDFQKGDIAEGYSVSREKKESFPLTVTSAQKNPTAFYLCASMTSGNTGELFFGEGSRLTVL.

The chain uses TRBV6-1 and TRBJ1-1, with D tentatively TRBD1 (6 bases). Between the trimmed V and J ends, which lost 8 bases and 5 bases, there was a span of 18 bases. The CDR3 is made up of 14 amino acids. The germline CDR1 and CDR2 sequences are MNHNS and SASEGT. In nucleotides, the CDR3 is TGTGCCAGCGAAAGGGACACGCGAACGACTGAAGCTTTCTTT. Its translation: CASERDTRTTEAFF.

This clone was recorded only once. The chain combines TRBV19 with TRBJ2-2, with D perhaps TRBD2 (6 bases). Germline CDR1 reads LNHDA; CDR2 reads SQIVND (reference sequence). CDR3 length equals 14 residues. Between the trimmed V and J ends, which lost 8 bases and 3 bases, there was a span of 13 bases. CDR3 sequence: CASSTGAHTGELFF. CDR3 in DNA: TGTGCCAGTTCGACGGGAGCCCACACCGGGGAGCTGTTTTTT.

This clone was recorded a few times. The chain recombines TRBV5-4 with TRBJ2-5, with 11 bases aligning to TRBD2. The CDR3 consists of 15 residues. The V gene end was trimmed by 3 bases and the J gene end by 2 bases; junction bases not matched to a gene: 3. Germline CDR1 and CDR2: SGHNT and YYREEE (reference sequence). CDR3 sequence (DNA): TGTGCCAGCAGCTCACTAGCGGGAGAACAAGAGACCCAGTACTTC. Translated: CASSSLAGEQETQYF.

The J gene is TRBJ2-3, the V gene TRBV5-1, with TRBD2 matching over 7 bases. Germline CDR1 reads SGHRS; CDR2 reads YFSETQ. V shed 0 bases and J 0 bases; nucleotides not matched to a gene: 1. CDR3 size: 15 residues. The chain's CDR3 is CASSLGEGSTDTQYF. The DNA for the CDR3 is TGCGCCAGCAGCTTGGGGGAGGGTAGCACAGATACGCAGTATTTT.

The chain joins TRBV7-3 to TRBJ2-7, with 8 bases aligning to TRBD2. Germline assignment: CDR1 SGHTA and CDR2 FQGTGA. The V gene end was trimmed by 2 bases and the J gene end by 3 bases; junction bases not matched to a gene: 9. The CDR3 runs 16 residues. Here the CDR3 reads CASSLRGGDSYYEQYF. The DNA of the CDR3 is TGTGCCAGCAGCTTACGGGGGGGAGATTCTTACTACGAGCAGTACTTC.

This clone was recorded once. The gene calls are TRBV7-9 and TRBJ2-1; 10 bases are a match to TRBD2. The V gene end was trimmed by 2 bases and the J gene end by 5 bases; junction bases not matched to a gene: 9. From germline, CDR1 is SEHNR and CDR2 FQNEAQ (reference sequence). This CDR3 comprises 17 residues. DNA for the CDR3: TGTGCCAGCAGCTTATCGATAGGACTAGCGGTAGACAATGAGCAGTTCTTC. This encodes CASSLSIGLAVDNEQFF.

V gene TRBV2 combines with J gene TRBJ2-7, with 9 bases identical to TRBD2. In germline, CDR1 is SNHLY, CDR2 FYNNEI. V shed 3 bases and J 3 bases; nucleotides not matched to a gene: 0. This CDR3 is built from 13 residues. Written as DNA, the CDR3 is TGTGCCAGCAGTGATAGCGGGAGCTACGAGCAGTACTTC. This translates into CASSDSGSYEQYF.

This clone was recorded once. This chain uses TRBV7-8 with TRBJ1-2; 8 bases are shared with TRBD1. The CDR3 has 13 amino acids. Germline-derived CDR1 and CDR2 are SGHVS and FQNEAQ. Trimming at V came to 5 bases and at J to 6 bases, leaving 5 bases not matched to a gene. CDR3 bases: TGTGCCAGCAGCGTAAACAGGGGGAATGGCTACACCTTC. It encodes CASSVNRGNGYTF.